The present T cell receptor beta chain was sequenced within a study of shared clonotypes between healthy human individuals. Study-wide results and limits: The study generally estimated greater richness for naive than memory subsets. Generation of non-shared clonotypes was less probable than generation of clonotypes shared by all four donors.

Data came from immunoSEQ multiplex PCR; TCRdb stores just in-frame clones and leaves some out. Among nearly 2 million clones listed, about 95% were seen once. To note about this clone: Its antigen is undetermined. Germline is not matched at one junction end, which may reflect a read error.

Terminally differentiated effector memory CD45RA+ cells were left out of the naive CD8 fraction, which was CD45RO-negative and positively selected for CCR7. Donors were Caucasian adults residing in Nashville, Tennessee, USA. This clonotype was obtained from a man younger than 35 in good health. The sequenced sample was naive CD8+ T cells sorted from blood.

The CDR3 sequence is CASSRLTSGGAGDTDAQYF. The DNA for the CDR3 is TGTGCCAGCAGTCGCCTCACTAGCGGGGGGGCCGGGGACACAGATGCGCAGTATTTT. The chain joins TRBV28 to TRBJ2-3; 13 nucleotides match TRBD2. Germline values: CDR1 MDHEN, CDR2 SYDVKM. The CDR3 is 19 amino acids.